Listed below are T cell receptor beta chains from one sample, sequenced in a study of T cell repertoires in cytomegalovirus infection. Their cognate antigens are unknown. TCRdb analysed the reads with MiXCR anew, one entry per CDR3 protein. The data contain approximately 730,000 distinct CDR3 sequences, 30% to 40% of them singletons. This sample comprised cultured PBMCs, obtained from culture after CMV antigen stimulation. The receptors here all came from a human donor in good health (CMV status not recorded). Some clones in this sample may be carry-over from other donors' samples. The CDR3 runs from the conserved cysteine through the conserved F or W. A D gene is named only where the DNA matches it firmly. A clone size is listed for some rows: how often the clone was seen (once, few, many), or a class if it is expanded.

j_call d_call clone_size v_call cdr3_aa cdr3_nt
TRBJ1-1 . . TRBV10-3 CASWDTTNTEAFF TGTGCCAGCTGGGACACCACGAACACTGAAGCTTTCTTT
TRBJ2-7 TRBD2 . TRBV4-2 CASSQDQWTSDEQYF TGTGCCAGCAGCCAAGATCAATGGACTAGCGACGAGCAGTACTTC
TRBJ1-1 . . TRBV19 CASSITTPLMGRNTEAFF TGTGCCAGTAGTATCACGACCCCTCTAATGGGAAGGAACACTGAAGCTTTCTTT
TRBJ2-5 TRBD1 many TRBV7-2 CASSYGTGEETQYF TGTGCCAGCAGCTACGGGACAGGGGAAGAGACCCAGTACTTC
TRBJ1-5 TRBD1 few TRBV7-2 CASSLNRGDQPQHF TGTGCCAGCAGCTTGAACAGGGGGGATCAGCCCCAGCATTTT
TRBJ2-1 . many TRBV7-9 CASSEGYNEQFF TGTGCCAGCAGCGAGGGGTACAATGAGCAGTTCTTC
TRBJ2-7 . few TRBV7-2 CASSLAREEQYF TGTGCCAGCAGCTTAGCCAGGGAAGAGCAGTACTTC
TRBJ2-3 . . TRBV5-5 CASSSAALASTDTQYF TGTGCCAGCAGCTCCGCCGCACTAGCCAGCACAGATACGCAGTATTTT
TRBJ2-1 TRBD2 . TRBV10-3 CAISPPAGEFGEQFF TGTGCCATCAGCCCCCCAGCGGGAGAATTCGGTGAGCAGTTCTTC
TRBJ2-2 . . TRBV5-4 CASSLEGRELFF TGTGCCAGCAGCTTAGAGGGGAGGGAGCTGTTTTTT
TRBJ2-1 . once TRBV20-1 CSAVIHVVGWGNEQFF TGCAGTGCTGTCATACATGTCGTGGGGTGGGGGAATGAGCAGTTCTTC
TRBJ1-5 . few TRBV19 CASSIDRYSNQPQHF TGTGCCAGTAGTATTGACAGATATAGCAATCAGCCCCAGCATTTT
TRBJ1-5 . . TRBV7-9 CASSATGANQPQHF TGTGCCAGCAGCGCGACAGGAGCCAATCAGCCCCAGCATTTT
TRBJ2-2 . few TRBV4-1 CASSQADPRGELFF TGCGCCAGCAGCCAGGCTGATCCGAGGGGGGAGCTGTTTTTT
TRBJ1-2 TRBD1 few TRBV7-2 CASGTVPYGYTF TGTGCCAGCGGGACAGTTCCCTATGGCTACACCTTC
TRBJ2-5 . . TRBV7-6 CASSTGVRKTQYF TGTGCCAGCAGCACGGGCGTTAGAAAGACCCAGTACTTC
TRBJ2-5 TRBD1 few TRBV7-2 CASSRTGEGFDGETQYF TGTGCCAGCAGCAGGACAGGGGAGGGGTTTGATGGCGAGACCCAGTACTTC
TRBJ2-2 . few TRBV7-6 CASSLGGQPVAGELFF TGTGCCAGCAGCTTAGGGGGCCAACCGGTTGCCGGGGAGCTGTTTTTT
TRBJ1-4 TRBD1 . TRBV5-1 CASSLGDSYEKLFF TGCGCCAGCAGCTTGGGGGACAGCTATGAAAAACTGTTTTTT
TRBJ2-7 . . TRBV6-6 CASSYRYGRLNYEQYF TGTGCCAGCAGTTATAGGTACGGCAGACTGAACTACGAGCAGTACTTC
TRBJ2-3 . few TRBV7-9 CASSLVMVRTDTQYF TGTGCCAGCAGCTTAGTCATGGTACGCACAGATACGCAGTATTTT
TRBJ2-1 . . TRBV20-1 CSATYNEQFF TGCAGTGCGACCTACAATGAGCAGTTCTTC
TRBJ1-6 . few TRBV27 CASSFEQNNSPLHF TGTGCCAGCAGTTTCGAACAGAATAATTCACCCCTCCACTTT
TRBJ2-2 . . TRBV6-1 CASSLLLPRTGELFF TGTGCCAGCAGCCTACTCCTCCCGAGGACCGGGGAGCTGTTTTTT
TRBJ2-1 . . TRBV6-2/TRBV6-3 CASSYLTDEQFF TGTGCCAGCAGTTACCTAACAGACGAGCAGTTCTTC
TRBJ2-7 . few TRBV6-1 CASSEFRGGDEQYF TGTGCCAGCAGTGAATTCCGGGGTGGAGACGAGCAGTACTTC
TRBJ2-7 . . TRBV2 CASKWAGENEQYF TGTGCCAGCAAATGGGCAGGGGAAAACGAGCAGTACTTC